Listed below are T cell receptor beta chains from one sample, sequenced in a study of memory CD4+ T cells and cytomegalovirus serostatus. Sequenced by immunoSEQ multiplex PCR; TCRdb stores in-frame clones only, minus some. This sample has over 45,000 clones, with around 82% found just once. Material: memory CD4+ T cells from blood. The receptors were gathered from an adult in good health and CMV-seronegative. Some clones in this sample may be carry-over from other donors' samples. Each CDR3 is given with its conserved first and last residue. The order of the fields is J gene, V gene, D gene, clone size, CDR3 DNA, CDR3 protein. D genes are given only for firm matches. Only some rows state a clone size, as once, few, many or a class for expanded clones.

J gene: TRBJ1-1
V gene: TRBV7-9
D gene: TRBD1
clone size: .
CDR3 DNA: TGTGCCAGCAGCCCTCAGGATCCGGACAGGCGTCTCGGGTACGCTGAAGCTTTCTTT
CDR3 protein: CASSPQDPDRRLGYAEAFF

J gene: TRBJ2-2
V gene: TRBV13
D gene: TRBD2
clone size: .
CDR3 DNA: TGTGCCAGCAGCTTAGAGGCTAGCGGGCCGAACACCGGGGAGCTGTTTTTT
CDR3 protein: CASSLEASGPNTGELFF

J gene: TRBJ1-2
V gene: TRBV5-4
D gene: .
clone size: few
CDR3 DNA: TGTGCCAGCAGCCTAGATACCCTCGGCTACACCTTC
CDR3 protein: CASSLDTLGYTF

J gene: TRBJ2-4
V gene: TRBV28
D gene: .
clone size: .
CDR3 DNA: TGTGCCAGCAGTTTATTGCGCAGGGCCGCCAAAAACATTCAGTACTTC
CDR3 protein: CASSLLRRAAKNIQYF

J gene: TRBJ2-5
V gene: TRBV7-2
D gene: .
clone size: .
CDR3 DNA: TGTGCCAGCAGCCGGAGGGGCGGAACAGAGACCCAGTACTTC
CDR3 protein: CASSRRGGTETQYF

J gene: TRBJ2-3
V gene: TRBV7-2
D gene: .
clone size: .
CDR3 DNA: TGTGCCAGCAGCTCGTATTTGCGCACAGATACGCAGTATTTT
CDR3 protein: CASSSYLRTDTQYF

J gene: TRBJ2-3
V gene: TRBV6-4
D gene: .
clone size: .
CDR3 DNA: TGTGCCAGCAGTGGCCACCCCAACCTCAACACAGATACGCAGTATTTT
CDR3 protein: CASSGHPNLNTDTQYF

J gene: TRBJ2-5
V gene: TRBV10-3
D gene: TRBD2
clone size: few
CDR3 DNA: TGTGCCATCAGTGAGGGTCTAGCGGGATGGGGAGAGACCCAGTACTTC
CDR3 protein: CAISEGLAGWGETQYF

J gene: TRBJ2-3
V gene: TRBV2
D gene: TRBD2
clone size: .
CDR3 DNA: TGTGCCAGCAGTACCGGACTAGCGGGGATGGCAGATACGCAGTATTTT
CDR3 protein: CASSTGLAGMADTQYF

J gene: TRBJ1-1
V gene: TRBV11-2
D gene: .
clone size: .
CDR3 DNA: TGTGCCAGCACACGACAGGTCATGAACACTGAAGCTTTCTTT
CDR3 protein: CASTRQVMNTEAFF

J gene: TRBJ1-4
V gene: TRBV27
D gene: .
clone size: .
CDR3 DNA: TGTGCCAGCAGTACCCGACAGCTAACTAATGAAAAACTGTTTTTT
CDR3 protein: CASSTRQLTNEKLFF

J gene: TRBJ2-1
V gene: TRBV2
D gene: .
clone size: once
CDR3 DNA: TGTGCCAGCAGTCCCAGGAGGAATGAGCAGTTCTTC
CDR3 protein: CASSPRRNEQFF

J gene: TRBJ1-1
V gene: TRBV19
D gene: .
clone size: .
CDR3 DNA: TGTGCCAGTCTGGGGCAGTCGTACACTGAAGCTTTCTTT
CDR3 protein: CASLGQSYTEAFF

J gene: TRBJ1-2
V gene: TRBV19
D gene: .
clone size: .
CDR3 DNA: TGTGCCAGTAGTACGGCGGAGTCATTTGGCTATGGCTACACCTTC
CDR3 protein: CASSTAESFGYGYTF

J gene: TRBJ2-1
V gene: TRBV5-1
D gene: .
clone size: .
CDR3 DNA: TGCGCCAGCAGCTTAGGGTCGGGAGCCTCCTACAATGAGCAGTTCTTC
CDR3 protein: CASSLGSGASYNEQFF

J gene: TRBJ2-6
V gene: TRBV6-5
D gene: .
clone size: .
CDR3 DNA: TGTGCCAGCAGTTACACTAGCTCTGGGGCCAACGTCCTGACTTTC
CDR3 protein: CASSYTSSGANVLTF

J gene: TRBJ2-6
V gene: TRBV30
D gene: .
clone size: .
CDR3 DNA: TGTGCCTGGACACAGGCCTCTGGGGCCAACGTCCTGACTTTC
CDR3 protein: CAWTQASGANVLTF

J gene: TRBJ1-2
V gene: TRBV5-1
D gene: .
clone size: once
CDR3 DNA: TGCGCCAGCAGCTTAGACAACTTTTACTATGGCTACACCTTC
CDR3 protein: CASSLDNFYYGYTF

J gene: TRBJ1-2
V gene: TRBV27
D gene: .
clone size: .
CDR3 DNA: TGTGCCAGCAGGGGGGCAACCGCTAACTATGGCCACACCTTC
CDR3 protein: CASRGATANYGHTF

J gene: TRBJ1-1
V gene: TRBV27
D gene: .
clone size: .
CDR3 DNA: TGTGCCAGCAGTTTATCGCGCCTACGTGGTGAAGCTTTCTTT
CDR3 protein: CASSLSRLRGEAFF